Listed below are T cell receptor beta chains from one sample, sequenced in a study of T cell repertoires in cytomegalovirus infection. Via MiXCR, TCRdb re-called the reads, giving one row per CDR3 protein. This sample has some 700,000 distinct CDR3 sequences, with roughly a third found just once. Sequencing was carried out using PBMCs. The receptor source for this set is a human donor in good health (CMV status not recorded). Some clones in this sample may be carry-over from other donors' samples. CDR3s include the opening cysteine and the closing phenylalanine or tryptophan. Fields, in order: clone size, J gene, D gene, CDR3 length, V gene, CDR3 protein, CDR3 DNA. The D gene is left open where the match is weak. Clone size is shown for a subset of rows, as once, few, many or a class of expanded clone.

many | TRBJ1-6 | TRBD1 | 14 | TRBV7-9 | CASRETGDGSPLHF | TGTGCCAGCAGGGAGACAGGGGACGGTTCACCCCTCCACTTT
- | TRBJ1-6 | - | 13 | TRBV4-1 | CASAGAPNSPLHF | TGCGCCAGCGCCGGGGCTCCGAATTCACCCCTCCACTTT
few | TRBJ2-5 | TRBD1 | 14 | TRBV2 | CASSDPDRAETQYF | TGTGCCAGCAGCGACCCCGACAGGGCAGAGACCCAGTACTTC
- | TRBJ2-7 | - | 17 | TRBV6-5 | CASSYSSTAAIPYEQYF | TGTGCCAGCAGTTACAGCTCGACAGCCGCAATTCCTTACGAGCAGTACTTC
- | TRBJ1-1 | - | 13 | TRBV28 | CASSLGSLTEAFF | TGTGCCAGCAGTTTAGGGTCTTTAACTGAAGCTTTCTTT
- | TRBJ2-7 | - | 14 | TRBV20-1 | CKVGETGFSHEQYF | TGCAAAGTTGGGGAGACAGGTTTTTCCCACGAGCAGTACTTC
few | TRBJ2-2 | TRBD2 | 18 | TRBV24-1 | CATSDLRLAGDNTGELFF | TGTGCCACCAGTGATTTGCGTCTCGCGGGAGATAACACCGGGGAGCTGTTTTTT
- | TRBJ2-1 | TRBD2 | 15 | TRBV6-1 | CASSRLAGAISEQFF | TGTGCCAGCAGCCGATTAGCGGGAGCGATTTCTGAGCAGTTCTTC
- | TRBJ2-1 | TRBD2 | 17 | TRBV4-1 | CASSHNPGLAVYKEQFF | TGCGCCAGCAGCCACAACCCGGGACTAGCTGTCTACAAGGAGCAGTTCTTC
few | TRBJ1-1 | TRBD1 | 13 | TRBV28 | CASSEGQLTEAFF | TGTGCCAGCAGTGAGGGACAGCTCACTGAAGCTTTCTTT
few | TRBJ1-3 | TRBD1 | 15 | TRBV7-9 | CASSPTGVNGNTIYF | TGTGCCAGCAGCCCAACAGGGGTTAATGGAAACACCATATATTTT
- | TRBJ2-7 | TRBD2 | 13 | TRBV28 | CASNGGGTYEQYF | TGTGCCAGCAATGGCGGGGGGACCTACGAGCAGTACTTC
- | TRBJ2-7 | - | 15 | TRBV27 | CASSLRRGSSYEQYF | TGTGCCAGCAGTTTACGCAGGGGAAGCTCCTACGAGCAGTACTTC
many | TRBJ2-5 | - | 13 | TRBV7-2 | CASSLQFLETQYF | TGTGCCAGCAGCTTACAGTTTTTAGAGACCCAGTACTTC
few | TRBJ2-1 | TRBD1 | 14 | TRBV10-3 | CAILKDRGGNEQFF | TGTGCCATCCTAAAGGACAGGGGTGGTAATGAGCAGTTCTTC
few | TRBJ1-6 | - | 15 | TRBV19 | CASSITGSYNSPLHF | TGTGCCAGTAGTATAACTGGATCCTATAATTCACCCCTCCACTTT
few | TRBJ2-5 | TRBD1 | 16 | TRBV7-2 | CASSLGDRGSQETQYF | TGTGCCAGCAGCTTAGGGGACAGGGGGAGCCAAGAGACCCAGTACTTC
few | TRBJ1-6 | - | 16 | TRBV5-1 | CASSLEVSVGNSPLHF | TGCGCCAGCAGCTTGGAGGTCTCGGTTGGCAATTCACCCCTCCACTTT
- | TRBJ2-1 | TRBD2 | 18 | TRBV12-3/TRBV12-4 | CASTSGTRLADTYNEQFF | TGTGCCAGCACCTCCGGAACGCGACTAGCGGACACCTACAATGAGCAGTTCTTC
many | TRBJ2-1 | - | 15 | TRBV7-8 | CASTSSRVLPNEQFF | TGTGCCAGCACCTCGTCCCGAGTTTTACCCAATGAGCAGTTCTTC
many | TRBJ2-5 | TRBD2 | 16 | TRBV28 | CASSLLGLAGGRTQYF | TGTGCCAGCAGTTTGTTGGGACTAGCGGGGGGTCGGACCCAGTACTTC
many | TRBJ1-5 | - | 16 | TRBV12-3/TRBV12-4 | CASSQRSQFSNQPQHF | TGTGCCAGCAGCCAACGGAGCCAATTTAGCAATCAGCCCCAGCATTTT
- | TRBJ2-1 | TRBD2 | 16 | TRBV7-2 | CASSLFGGGLFNQQFF | TGTGCCAGCAGCTTATTTGGCGGGGGGCTCTTCAATCAGCAGTTCTTC
- | TRBJ1-1 | - | 14 | TRBV10-2 | CASRVFDINTEAFF | TGCGCCAGCAGGGTGTTCGATATTAACACTGAAGCTTTCTTT
- | TRBJ2-1 | - | 14 | TRBV2 | CASRNSRVGNEQFF | TGTGCCAGCAGAAACAGCAGGGTTGGCAATGAGCAGTTCTTC
- | TRBJ1-5 | TRBD1 | 17 | TRBV10-2 | CASRNSTGFYSNQPQHF | TGCGCCAGCAGGAATTCGACAGGGTTCTATAGCAATCAGCCCCAGCATTTT
- | TRBJ1-2 | TRBD1 | 16 | TRBV20-1 | CSARDSTDRGTYGYTF | TGCAGTGCTAGAGATAGCACCGACAGGGGGACCTATGGCTACACCTTC
few | TRBJ1-3 | - | 11 | TRBV6-1 | CASRSAYTIYF | TGTGCCAGCAGGAGTGCATACACCATATATTTT
few | TRBJ2-5 | - | 12 | TRBV18 | CASSPHQETQYF | TGTGCCAGCTCACCGCACCAAGAGACCCAGTACTTC